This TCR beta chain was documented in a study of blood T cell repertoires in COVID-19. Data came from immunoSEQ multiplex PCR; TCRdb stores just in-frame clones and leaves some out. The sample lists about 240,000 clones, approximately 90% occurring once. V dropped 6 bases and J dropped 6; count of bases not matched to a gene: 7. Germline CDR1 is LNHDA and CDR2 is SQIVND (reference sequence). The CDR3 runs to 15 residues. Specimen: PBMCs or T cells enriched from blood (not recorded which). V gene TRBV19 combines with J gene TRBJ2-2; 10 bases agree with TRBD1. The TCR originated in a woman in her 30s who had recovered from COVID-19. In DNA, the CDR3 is TGTGCCAGTAGAACCGGGACAGGGGTGGCCGGGGAGCTGTTTTTT. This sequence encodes CASRTGTGVAGELFF.